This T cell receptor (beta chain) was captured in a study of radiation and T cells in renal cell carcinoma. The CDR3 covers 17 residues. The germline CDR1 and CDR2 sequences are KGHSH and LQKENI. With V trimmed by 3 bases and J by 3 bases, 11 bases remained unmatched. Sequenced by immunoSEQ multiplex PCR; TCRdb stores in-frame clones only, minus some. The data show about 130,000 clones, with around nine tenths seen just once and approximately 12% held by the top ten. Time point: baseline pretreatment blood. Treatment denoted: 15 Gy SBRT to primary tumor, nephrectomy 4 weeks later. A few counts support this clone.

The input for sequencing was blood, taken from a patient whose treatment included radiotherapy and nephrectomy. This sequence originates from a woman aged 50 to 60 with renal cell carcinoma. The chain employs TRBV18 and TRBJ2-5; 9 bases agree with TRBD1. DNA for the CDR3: TGTGCCAGCTCACCCAGTCCACCCGGGACAGGGAAAGAGACCCAGTACTTC. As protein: CASSPSPPGTGKETQYF.